The 13 T cell receptor beta chains reported below all come from one sample, sequenced in a study of cytomegalovirus exposure and HLA in healthy donors. In the PCR, 60 Vbeta and 13 Jbeta primers were used. TCRdb's copy holds only in-frame clones and misses some; the assay was immunoSEQ multiplex PCR. The profile covers approximately 280,000 clones, with 85% to 90% appearing a single time and about 2.5% taken by the ten largest. Sequenced input: PBMCs. The receptors were gathered from a woman aged 18-29 years in good health and CMV-seronegative.

The chain recombines TRBV6-5 with TRBJ1-1; a possible D gene is TRBD1 (5 bases). The V end lost 7 bases, the J end lost 2 bases, and 11 bases lay between the germline ends. CDR3 length: 13 residues. In germline, CDR1 is MNHEY, CDR2 SVGAGI. CDR3 region: CASKFDRNTEAFF. CDR3 in DNA: TGTGCCAGCAAATTCGACAGAAACACTGAAGCTTTCTTT.

This clone appeared a single time. J is TRBJ2-3 and V is TRBV5-1; TRBD2 matches 9 bases. Germline values: CDR1 SGHRS, CDR2 YFSETQ. The junction had 17 bases not matched to a gene; V was cut back by 0 bases and J by 0 bases. CDR3 size: 21 residues. The CDR3: CASSLDSGGLRGPFSTDTQYF. The CDR3 DNA sequence: TGCGCCAGCAGCTTGGATAGCGGGGGCCTAAGAGGGCCTTTCAGCACAGATACGCAGTATTTT.

The chain couples TRBV7-2 to TRBJ2-3; perhaps TRBD2 as D (7 bases). The CDR3 spans 15 residues. Trimming cost V 5 bases and J 4 bases, with 16 bases left between them. Per germline, CDR1 SGHTA and CDR2 FQGNSA. CDR3 residues: CASSPGKGGPDTQYF. For the CDR3, the DNA is TGTGCCAGCAGCCCCGGAAAGGGGGGGCCAGATACGCAGTATTTT.

Comment on this clone: A read error may produce the germline difference seen at one junction end. The rearrangement joins TRBV27 to TRBJ2-2, with TRBD2 identical over 14 bases. Germline-derived CDR1 and CDR2 are MNHEY and SMNVEV (reference sequence). The CDR3 consists of 18 residues. DNA for the CDR3: TGTGCCAGCAGTTTCCTGACTAGCGGGGGGGTGAACGCCGGGGAGCTGTTTTTT. This codes for CASSFLTSGGVNAGELFF.

The gene calls are TRBV7-9 and TRBJ1-1; D gene ambiguous. The germline V gene encodes CDR1 SEHNR and CDR2 FQNEAQ (reference sequence). This CDR3 comprises 13 residues. The V end lost 4 bases, the J end lost 5 bases, and 11 bases lay between the germline ends. The CDR3 protein is CASSSLTETEAFF. CDR3 coding DNA: TGTGCCAGCAGCTCCTTAACGGAGACTGAAGCTTTCTTT.

A single count supports this clone. The chain is built from TRBV11-3 and TRBJ2-7, with D possibly matching TRBD1 (5 bases). V shed 1 base and J shed 0 bases, with 7 bases lying between them. CDR3 size: 14 residues. Germline CDR1 is SGHNT and CDR2 is YENEEA. CDR3 region: CASSLGRASYEQYF. The CDR3 DNA is TGTGCCAGCAGCTTAGGCAGGGCCTCCTACGAGCAGTACTTC. Complete variable domain (other parts from reference TRBV11-3 and TRBJ2-7): EAGVVQSPRYKIIEKKQPVAFWCNPISGHNTLYWYLQNLGQGPELLIRYENEEAVDDSQLPKDRFSAERLKGVDSTLKIQPAELGDSAVYLCASSLGRASYEQYFGPGTRLTVT.

V is TRBV2 and J is TRBJ2-5; 7 nucleotides agree with TRBD1. The J call could be wrong; TRBJ2-7 is a better fit for the DNA end. This CDR3 region has 14 residues. Germline V gene lookup returns CDR1 SNHLY and CDR2 FYNNEI. The CDR3: CASPRDRTAYEQYF. For the CDR3, the DNA is TGTGCCAGCCCCCGGGACAGAACTGCCTACGAGCAGTACTTC.

J is TRBJ2-7 and V is TRBV14; 7 bases map to TRBD2. Per germline, CDR1 SGHDN and CDR2 FVKESK. This CDR3 comprises 15 residues. V gave up 4 bases and J gave up 0 bases; unmatched junction bases: 6. The CDR3 reads CASSRGGSSSYEQYF. The CDR3 DNA sequence: TGTGCCAGCAGCCGCGGGGGATCTAGCTCCTACGAGCAGTACTTC.

The chain recombines TRBV19 with TRBJ1-2; 7 bases align to TRBD1. V gave up 4 bases and J gave up 12 bases; unmatched junction bases: 23. The CDR3 runs to 17 residues. Per germline, CDR1 LNHDA and CDR2 SQIVND (reference sequence). CDR3 sequence (DNA): TGTGCCAGTAGTACAACCCTGACAGGGTTTAGAGACTTCCTCAACACCTTC. Its translation: CASSTTLTGFRDFLNTF.

This clone was counted a single time. V is TRBV5-8 and J is TRBJ2-1, with 13 bases that match TRBD2. This CDR3 is built from 15 residues. V was pared by 4 bases and J by 6 bases, with 4 bases of the junction left unmatched. CDR1 and CDR2 from the germline V gene are SGHTS and YDEGEE. CDR3 loop: CASSLGTSGANEQFF. CDR3 in DNA: TGTGCCAGCAGCCTCGGGACTAGCGGGGCCAATGAGCAGTTCTTC.

The rearrangement joins TRBV5-1 to TRBJ1-2; 8 nucleotides align to TRBD1. V lost 6 bases and J lost 4; bases outside the gene matches: 8. The CDR3 has 14 residues. Germline CDR1 and CDR2: SGHRS and YFSETQ. CDR3 nucleotides: TGCGCCAGCAAGGGACAGGAGGTTGTCTATGGCTACACCTTC. The encoded protein is CASKGQEVVYGYTF.

The CDR3 here is CAITTSGGAQPDNEQFF. CDR3 nucleotide sequence: TGTGCCATCACGACTAGCGGGGGGGCCCAACCCGACAATGAGCAGTTCTTC. The rearrangement joins TRBV6-4 to TRBJ2-1, with 14 bases that match TRBD2. CDR1 is MRHNA and CDR2 is SNTAGT in the germline V gene. Unmatched junction bases numbered 13, after V lost 10 bases and J lost 5 bases. The CDR3 length is 17 residues.

The chain combines TRBV5-8 with TRBJ1-5; D gene unclear. Trimming took off 5 bases at V and 6 bases at J, with 12 bases between the two ends. Germline CDR1 reads SGHTS; CDR2 reads YDEGEE. This CDR3 region has 13 residues. The CDR3 nucleotides read TGTGCCAGCAGACTGATGGGAGCTCAGCCCCAGCATTTT. Translated, it gives CASRLMGAQPQHF.